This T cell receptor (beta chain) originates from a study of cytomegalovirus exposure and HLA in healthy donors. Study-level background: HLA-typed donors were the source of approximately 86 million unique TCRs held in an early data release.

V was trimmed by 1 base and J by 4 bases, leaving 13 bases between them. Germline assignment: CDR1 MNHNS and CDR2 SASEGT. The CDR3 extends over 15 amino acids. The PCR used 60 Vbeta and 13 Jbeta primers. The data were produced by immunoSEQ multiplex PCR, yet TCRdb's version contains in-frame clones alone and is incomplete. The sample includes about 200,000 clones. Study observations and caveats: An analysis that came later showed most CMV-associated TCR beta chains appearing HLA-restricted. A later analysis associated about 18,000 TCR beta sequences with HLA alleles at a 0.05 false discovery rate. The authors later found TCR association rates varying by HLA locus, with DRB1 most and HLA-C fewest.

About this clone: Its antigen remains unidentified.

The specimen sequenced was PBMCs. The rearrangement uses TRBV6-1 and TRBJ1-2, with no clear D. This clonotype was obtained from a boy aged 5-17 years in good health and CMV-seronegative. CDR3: CASSEGPGAVYGYTF. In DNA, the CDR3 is TGTGCCAGCAGTGAAGGGCCAGGTGCAGTCTATGGCTACACCTTC.